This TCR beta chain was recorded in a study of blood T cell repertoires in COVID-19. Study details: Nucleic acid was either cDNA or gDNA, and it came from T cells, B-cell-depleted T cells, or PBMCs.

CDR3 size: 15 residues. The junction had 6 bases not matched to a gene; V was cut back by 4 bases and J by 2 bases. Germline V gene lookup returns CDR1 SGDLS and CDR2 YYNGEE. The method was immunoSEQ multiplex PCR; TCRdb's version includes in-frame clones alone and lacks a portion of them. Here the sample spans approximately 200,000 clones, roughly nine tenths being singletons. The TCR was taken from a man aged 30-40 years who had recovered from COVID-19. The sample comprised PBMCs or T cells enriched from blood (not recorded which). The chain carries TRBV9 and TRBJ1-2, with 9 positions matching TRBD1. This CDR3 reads CASSPGGTGNYGYTF. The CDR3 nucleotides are TGTGCCAGCAGCCCTGGGGGGACAGGGAACTATGGCTACACCTTC.